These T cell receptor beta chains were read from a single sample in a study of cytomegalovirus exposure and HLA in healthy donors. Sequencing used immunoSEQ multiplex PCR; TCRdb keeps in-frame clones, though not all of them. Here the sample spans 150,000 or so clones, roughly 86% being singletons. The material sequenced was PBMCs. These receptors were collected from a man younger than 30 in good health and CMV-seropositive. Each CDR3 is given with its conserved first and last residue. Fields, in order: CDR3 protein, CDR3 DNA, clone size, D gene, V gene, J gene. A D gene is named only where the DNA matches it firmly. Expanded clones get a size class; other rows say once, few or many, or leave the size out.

CASSVRDTYGYTF	TGTGCCAGCAGCGTCCGGGACACCTATGGCTACACCTTC	-	-	TRBV5-4	TRBJ1-2
CASSVTSGDRNTGELFF	TGTGCCAGCAGCGTGACTAGCGGGGATCGGAACACCGGGGAGCTGTTTTTT	-	TRBD2	TRBV9	TRBJ2-2
CASSLLWPSGKNIQYF	TGTGCCAGCAGTCTTCTCTGGCCCAGTGGCAAAAACATTCAGTACTTC	-	-	TRBV28	TRBJ2-4
CSVSTGALSTNEKLFF	TGCAGTGTTTCGACAGGCGCTCTTTCAACTAATGAAAAACTGTTTTTT	-	-	TRBV29-1	TRBJ1-4
CASSRGGDGSYEQYF	TGTGCCAGTAGTAGAGGGGGCGACGGCTCCTACGAGCAGTACTTC	-	TRBD1	TRBV19	TRBJ2-7
CASSSTTSAPTYEQYF	TGTGCCAGCAGTTCGACTACTAGCGCGCCAACCTACGAGCAGTACTTC	-	TRBD2	TRBV6-5	TRBJ2-7
CASSPFPNSQGNPTSGANVLTF	TGCGCCAGCAGCCCCTTTCCGAATTCACAGGGGAACCCAACCTCTGGGGCCAACGTCCTGACTTTC	-	TRBD1	TRBV4-1	TRBJ2-6
CASSTPTSGTQYF	TGTGCCAGCAGTACACCGACTAGCGGTACGCAGTATTTT	few	TRBD2	TRBV28	TRBJ2-3
CASSVWGGLTDTQYF	TGTGCCAGCAGCGTATGGGGGGGGCTCACAGATACGCAGTATTTT	-	-	TRBV7-6	TRBJ2-3
CASSGGTTYTDTQYF	TGTGCCAGCAGCGGCGGGACTACCTACACAGATACGCAGTATTTT	-	TRBD2	TRBV9	TRBJ2-3
CATSRDSGGYEQYF	TGTGCCACCAGCAGAGATTCCGGGGGCTACGAGCAGTACTTC	-	-	TRBV15	TRBJ2-7
CASSFPLRPPPEQFF	TGTGCCAGCAGTTTTCCTTTGAGGCCGCCCCCTGAGCAGTTCTTC	-	-	TRBV28	TRBJ2-1
CASSWATGLTEAFF	TGTGCCAGCAGCTGGGCGACAGGGCTCACTGAAGCTTTCTTT	-	TRBD1	TRBV5-6	TRBJ1-1
CASSLARGKETQYF	TGTGCCAGCAGCTTAGCCAGGGGGAAAGAGACCCAGTACTTC	-	TRBD1	TRBV7-2	TRBJ2-5
CASGGGEQFF	TGTGCCTCAGGGGGCGGTGAGCAGTTCTTC	-	TRBD1	TRBV7-9	TRBJ2-1
CASSLEPGENDGYTF	TGCGCCAGCAGCTTGGAGCCAGGGGAGAATGATGGCTACACCTTC	-	-	TRBV5-1	TRBJ1-2
CASSPLWPSNEKLFF	TGTGCCAGCTCACCCCTCTGGCCGTCTAATGAAAAACTGTTTTTT	-	-	TRBV18	TRBJ1-4
CASSLEAGGQETQYF	TGTGCCAGCAGCTTAGAGGCAGGGGGCCAGGAGACCCAGTACTTC	-	TRBD1	TRBV7-9	TRBJ2-5
CSTPGQGREDEQFF	TGCAGCACACCGGGACAGGGACGTGAGGATGAGCAGTTCTTC	-	TRBD1	TRBV29-1	TRBJ2-1
CASSYSPGMNTEAFF	TGTGCCAGCAGTTACTCCCCAGGTATGAACACTGAAGCTTTCTTT	-	-	TRBV6-5	TRBJ1-1